The rows below give T cell receptor beta chains drawn from one sample of a study of blood T cell repertoires in COVID-19. The assay was immunoSEQ multiplex PCR, and TCRdb's table has in-frame clones only and misses some. The repertoire holds 180,000 or so clones, with more than 85% as singletons. The sample was peripheral blood. These receptors originate from a man between 18 and 35 years old with acute or convalescent COVID-19. The CDR3 runs from the conserved cysteine through the conserved F or W. The order of the fields is J gene, clone size, D gene, V gene, CDR3 protein, CDR3 DNA. A D gene is named only where the DNA matches it firmly. Clone size is shown for a subset of rows, as once, few, many or a class of expanded clone.

J gene: TRBJ1-2; clone size: -; D gene: -; V gene: TRBV19; CDR3 protein: CASSIVPGTTYGYTF; CDR3 DNA: TGTGCCAGTAGTATAGTGCCCGGGACAACTTATGGCTACACCTTC
J gene: TRBJ1-3; clone size: once; D gene: TRBD1; V gene: TRBV12-3/TRBV12-4; CDR3 protein: CASPGGWGNTIYF; CDR3 DNA: TGTGCCAGCCCAGGGGGCTGGGGAAACACCATATATTTT
J gene: TRBJ2-3; clone size: -; D gene: -; V gene: TRBV5-1; CDR3 protein: CASSLGGPTDTQYF; CDR3 DNA: TGCGCCAGCAGCTTGGGCGGTCCCACAGATACGCAGTATTTT
J gene: TRBJ2-5; clone size: -; D gene: TRBD2; V gene: TRBV5-1; CDR3 protein: CASSLGRTSGGKETQYF; CDR3 DNA: TGCGCCAGCAGCTTGGGGCGGACTAGCGGGGGGAAGGAGACCCAGTACTTC
J gene: TRBJ2-5; clone size: -; D gene: -; V gene: TRBV3-1/TRBV3-2; CDR3 protein: CASSQVTDQETQYF; CDR3 DNA: TGTGCCAGCAGCCAAGTGACAGACCAAGAGACCCAGTACTTC
J gene: TRBJ2-4; clone size: once; D gene: -; V gene: TRBV25-1; CDR3 protein: CASSEDPENIQYF; CDR3 DNA: TGTGCCAGCAGTGAAGACCCGGAGAACATTCAGTACTTC
J gene: TRBJ2-2; clone size: -; D gene: TRBD1; V gene: TRBV18; CDR3 protein: CASSPPDRATGELFF; CDR3 DNA: TGTGCCAGCTCACCACCGGACAGGGCCACCGGGGAGCTGTTTTTT
J gene: TRBJ1-6; clone size: -; D gene: -; V gene: TRBV6-5; CDR3 protein: CASSHDRNSPLHF; CDR3 DNA: TGTGCCAGCAGTCACGACAGGAATTCACCCCTCCACTTT
J gene: TRBJ2-1; clone size: once; D gene: TRBD2; V gene: TRBV10-3; CDR3 protein: CAITTSGGAGNEQFF; CDR3 DNA: TGTGCCATCACAACTAGCGGGGGGGCAGGAAATGAGCAGTTCTTC
J gene: TRBJ2-2; clone size: -; D gene: -; V gene: TRBV7-6; CDR3 protein: CASSSYLTSVTGTGELFF; CDR3 DNA: TGTGCCAGCAGCTCTTACCTTACGTCGGTGACGGGGACCGGGGAGCTGTTTTTT
J gene: TRBJ1-3; clone size: few; D gene: -; V gene: TRBV3-1/TRBV3-2; CDR3 protein: CASSRTDGNTIYF; CDR3 DNA: TGTGCCAGCAGCCGCACAGACGGAAACACCATATATTTT
J gene: TRBJ1-1; clone size: -; D gene: -; V gene: TRBV5-1; CDR3 protein: CASSWDIQNTEAFF; CDR3 DNA: TGCGCCAGCAGCTGGGACATACAGAACACTGAAGCTTTCTTT
J gene: TRBJ2-2; clone size: -; D gene: TRBD1; V gene: TRBV9; CDR3 protein: CASTWTGNTGELFF; CDR3 DNA: TGTGCCAGTACCTGGACAGGGAACACCGGGGAGCTGTTTTTT
J gene: TRBJ1-2; clone size: -; D gene: -; V gene: TRBV6-2/TRBV6-3; CDR3 protein: CASSPLEAGGYTF; CDR3 DNA: TGTGCCAGCAGCCCCCTTGAAGCTGGTGGCTACACCTTC
J gene: TRBJ1-2; clone size: -; D gene: TRBD1; V gene: TRBV3-1/TRBV3-2; CDR3 protein: CASSPDRGVYYGYTF; CDR3 DNA: TGTGCCAGCAGCCCTGACAGGGGAGTTTACTATGGCTACACCTTC
J gene: TRBJ1-2; clone size: once; D gene: TRBD1; V gene: TRBV19; CDR3 protein: CASSTSTGGFDGYTF; CDR3 DNA: TGTGCCAGTAGTACCTCCACAGGGGGTTTTGATGGCTACACCTTC
J gene: TRBJ1-4; clone size: -; D gene: -; V gene: TRBV6-5; CDR3 protein: CASSYSRGSANEKLFF; CDR3 DNA: TGTGCCAGCAGTTACTCTCGAGGTTCGGCTAATGAAAAACTGTTTTTT
J gene: TRBJ1-2; clone size: once; D gene: -; V gene: TRBV6-5; CDR3 protein: CASSYPGGYTF; CDR3 DNA: TGTGCCAGCAGTTACCCCGGGGGCTACACCTTC
J gene: TRBJ2-7; clone size: once; D gene: -; V gene: TRBV12-2; CDR3 protein: CASRLGPTGYYEQYF; CDR3 DNA: TGTGCAAGTCGCTTAGGACCGACAGGGTACTACGAGCAGTACTTC
J gene: TRBJ2-1; clone size: once; D gene: TRBD1; V gene: TRBV2; CDR3 protein: CASRRVRDSEQFF; CDR3 DNA: TGTGCCAGCAGGAGAGTAAGGGACAGTGAGCAGTTCTTC
J gene: TRBJ2-2; clone size: -; D gene: -; V gene: TRBV10-3; CDR3 protein: CAISEPREAGELFF; CDR3 DNA: TGTGCCATCAGTGAGCCCAGGGAGGCCGGGGAGCTGTTTTTT
J gene: TRBJ2-7; clone size: -; D gene: TRBD1; V gene: TRBV24-1; CDR3 protein: CATSDFAGGKYEQYF; CDR3 DNA: TGTGCCACCAGTGATTTTGCAGGGGGCAAGTACGAGCAGTACTTC
J gene: TRBJ1-4; clone size: -; D gene: TRBD1; V gene: TRBV28; CDR3 protein: CASTYGGTGVNNEKLFF; CDR3 DNA: TGTGCCAGCACCTACGGCGGGACAGGGGTAAATAATGAAAAACTGTTTTTT
J gene: TRBJ1-2; clone size: once; D gene: -; V gene: TRBV15; CDR3 protein: CATSRGQGPATYRLVDGYTF; CDR3 DNA: TGTGCCACCAGCAGAGGTCAGGGGCCCGCGACATATAGGCTGGTCGATGGCTACACCTTC
J gene: TRBJ2-2; clone size: once; D gene: TRBD1; V gene: TRBV6-5; CDR3 protein: CASNQGAGELFF; CDR3 DNA: TGTGCCAGCAACCAGGGGGCCGGGGAGCTGTTTTTT
J gene: TRBJ1-6; clone size: -; D gene: -; V gene: TRBV7-9; CDR3 protein: CASSLSEFYNSPLHF; CDR3 DNA: TGTGCCAGCAGCTTAAGTGAGTTCTATAATTCACCCCTCCACTTT
J gene: TRBJ2-3; clone size: -; D gene: -; V gene: TRBV12-5; CDR3 protein: CASGLVLVGGYTDTQYF; CDR3 DNA: TGTGCTAGTGGTTTGGTACTGGTGGGGGGTTACACAGATACGCAGTATTTT
J gene: TRBJ1-4; clone size: once; D gene: -; V gene: TRBV18; CDR3 protein: CASSPQSTNEKLFF; CDR3 DNA: TGTGCCAGCTCACCTCAATCAACTAATGAAAAACTGTTTTTT
J gene: TRBJ1-1; clone size: -; D gene: -; V gene: TRBV6-5; CDR3 protein: CASSYAGQLNTEAFF; CDR3 DNA: TGTGCCAGCAGTTACGCCGGACAGCTGAACACTGAAGCTTTCTTT
J gene: TRBJ1-3; clone size: -; D gene: TRBD1; V gene: TRBV18; CDR3 protein: CASSPTRTGTGTIGLGNTIYF; CDR3 DNA: TGTGCCAGCTCACCTACACGGACCGGGACAGGGACGATAGGCTTGGGAAACACCATATATTTT
J gene: TRBJ1-1; clone size: -; D gene: TRBD1; V gene: TRBV11-2; CDR3 protein: CASSFTGGETEAFF; CDR3 DNA: TGTGCCAGCAGCTTCACAGGGGGCGAAACTGAAGCTTTCTTT
J gene: TRBJ1-2; clone size: -; D gene: -; V gene: TRBV24-1; CDR3 protein: CATSDPRIGGYTF; CDR3 DNA: TGTGCCACCAGTGACCCCCGGATCGGGGGCTACACCTTC